These 19 T cell receptor beta chains were sequenced from one sample in a study of blood T cell repertoires in COVID-19. Clones were read by immunoSEQ multiplex PCR, and TCRdb kept only the in-frame ones, dropping some. Here the sample spans about 210,000 clones, about 87% being singletons. The sequencing input was peripheral blood. Every receptor here comes from a man between 60 and 75 years old with acute or convalescent COVID-19.

This clone was detected only once. This chain joins TRBV12-2 and TRBJ1-2. TRBV12-2 is a pseudogene. The CDR3 is made up of 16 amino acids. The chain's CDR3 is CASRPTYRGEQDGYTF. The CDR3 DNA sequence: TGTGCAAGTCGCCCTACATATCGGGGGGAGCAGGATGGCTACACCTTC.

This chain joins TRBV5-8 and TRBJ2-1; D is possibly TRBD1 (6 bases). Germline V CDR1 and CDR2: SGHTS, YDEGEE. V was clipped by 0 bases and J by 7 bases, with 20 bases between them. This CDR3 comprises 17 residues. This chain's CDR3 is CASSLEQGMVLGNEQFF. The CDR3 nucleotides read TGTGCCAGCAGCTTGGAGCAGGGGATGGTTTTAGGGAATGAGCAGTTCTTC.

This sequence joins TRBV27 and TRBJ1-6, with 7 bases matching TRBD1. This CDR3 has 18 amino acids. V lost 2 bases to trimming and J lost 2 bases; unmatched junction nucleotides: 9. CDR1 is MNHEY and CDR2 is SMNVEV in the germline V gene (reference sequence). Here the CDR3 DNA reads TGTGCCAGCAGTTTAGATACGCCGGGACAGCCCTATAATTCACCCCTCCACTTT. It specifies CASSLDTPGQPYNSPLHF.

This clone was recorded only once. The V gene is TRBV5-4, the J gene TRBJ2-7, with a weak D call TRBD2 (6 bases). Trimming removed 10 bases from V and 0 bases from J, with 14 bases in between. There are 13 residues in the CDR3. The V gene's germline CDR1 is SGHNT and CDR2 YYREEE (reference sequence). The CDR3 DNA reads as TGTGCCGGTAGCGGACCTAGCTCCTACGAGCAGTACTTC. Translation gives CAGSGPSSYEQYF.

The V gene is TRBV3-1 (or the pseudogene TRBV3-2), the J gene TRBJ1-2; D might be TRBD1 (5 bases). The CDR3 runs to 13 residues. With 1 base removed from V and 4 bases from J, the gap between germline ends came to 7 bases. In germline, CDR1 is LGHDT, CDR2 YNNKEL (reference sequence). CDR3 protein: CASSQGQGYGYTF. CDR3 DNA sequence: TGTGCCAGCAGCCAAGGGCAGGGCTATGGCTACACCTTC.

This sequence joins TRBV29-1 and TRBJ1-5, with 8 bases fitting TRBD1. Germline CDR1 SQVTM, CDR2 ANQGSEA. This CDR3 region has 14 residues. The trim removed 6 bases at V and 0 bases at J, leaving 4 bases unmatched. The CDR3 region has the DNA TGCAGCGTAGTGGACAGGGATAGCAATCAGCCCCAGCATTTT. As protein: CSVVDRDSNQPQHF.

The chain couples TRBV7-9 to TRBJ2-2; 9 bases fit TRBD1. The CDR3 consists of 15 residues. The V gene end was trimmed by 6 bases and the J gene end by 2 bases; junction bases not matched to a gene: 4. Looked up from germline, CDR1 is SEHNR and CDR2 is FQNEAQ (reference sequence). The CDR3 region is CASRTTGGNTGELFF. CDR3 nucleotide sequence: TGTGCCAGCAGGACAACAGGGGGCAACACCGGGGAGCTGTTTTTT. Variable domain in full (rest from reference TRBV7-9 and TRBJ2-2): DTGVSQNPRHKITKRGQNVTFRCDPISEHNRLYWYRQTLGQGPEFLTYFQNEAQLEKSRLLSDRFSAERPKGSFSTLEIQRTEQGDSAMYLCASRTTGGNTGELFFGEGSRLTVL.

This clone was counted between two and nine times. It is likely a read error, because the conserved phenylalanine at the end of the CDR3 is missing. Because the CDR3's place on the DNA is in doubt, the DNA is left out and the CDR3 is given as listed by TCRdb. V is TRBV3-1 (or the pseudogene TRBV3-2) and J is TRBJ1-5; the D segment call TRBD1 is taken from the table without a DNA check. Including both end residues, the CDR3 is 12 amino acids long. Germline CDR1 LGHDT, CDR2 YNNKEL (reference sequence). Here the CDR3 reads CASSQAGTDVVG.

The chain links TRBV29-1 to TRBJ1-5, with 7 bases aligning to TRBD1. V shed 6 bases and J 5 bases; nucleotides not matched to a gene: 13. CDR1 and CDR2 (germline): SQVTM, ANQGSEA. This CDR3 comprises 15 residues. The CDR3 loop reads CSVAMGPGGYQPQHF. DNA for the CDR3: TGCAGCGTGGCCATGGGTCCAGGGGGGTATCAGCCCCAGCATTTT.

This rearrangement joins TRBV19 to TRBJ2-1; 8 bases are shared with TRBD1. Unmatched junction bases numbered 13, after V lost 9 bases and J lost 3 bases. This CDR3 has 16 amino acids. Germline-derived CDR1 and CDR2 are LNHDA and SQIVND (reference sequence). The CDR3 DNA reads TGTGCCAGCGTAAGTCGCAGGGGGCTAATCTACAATGAGCAGTTCTTC. Protein sequence: CASVSRRGLIYNEQFF.

The chain carries TRBV19 and TRBJ2-5; D is perhaps TRBD1 (5 bases). The V gene's germline CDR1 is LNHDA and CDR2 SQIVND (reference sequence). V lost 3 bases and J lost 4, with 12 bases in between. The CDR3 contains 14 residues. CDR3 loop: CASSIKETAETQYF. CDR3 bases: TGTGCCAGTAGTATCAAGGAGACAGCAGAGACCCAGTACTTC.

This clone has only a few counts. The gene calls are TRBV7-6 and TRBJ2-2; 9 nucleotides agree with TRBD2. CDR1 and CDR2 from the germline V gene are SGHVS and FNYEAQ. The CDR3 consists of 17 residues. Trimming cost V 0 bases and J 4 bases; bases outside gene matches: 6. DNA of the CDR3: TGTGCCAGCAGCTTAGCTTCGGCGGGGGGGCGCACCGGGGAGCTGTTTTTT. Translating gives CASSLASAGGRTGELFF.

Only one count was recorded for this clone. The CDR3 here is CASSVTGRTYEQYF. CDR3 DNA sequence: TGTGCCAGCAGCGTTACAGGGCGGACCTACGAGCAGTACTTC. V usage is TRBV5-4 and J usage is TRBJ2-7; possibly TRBD1 for D (6 bases). The CDR3 is 14 amino acids. Germline values: CDR1 SGHNT, CDR2 YYREEE (reference sequence). V shed 4 bases and J shed 2 bases, with 13 bases lying between them.

The table lists this clone with a few counts. V gene TRBV5-1 combines with J gene TRBJ2-7; 8 bases are shared with TRBD1. CDR3 length: 15 amino acids. V lost 4 bases, J lost 0 bases, and 6 bases stayed unmatched. CDR1 is SGHRS and CDR2 is YFSETQ in the germline V gene. CDR3 protein: CASSPGTGDSYEQYF. The DNA of the CDR3 is TGCGCCAGCAGCCCCGGGACAGGCGACTCCTACGAGCAGTACTTC.

This clone was counted a single time. This chain's CDR3 is CASTRGGNTGELFF. The DNA of the CDR3 is TGTGCCAGTACCCGAGGAGGGAACACCGGGGAGCTGTTTTTT. V is TRBV19 and J is TRBJ2-2, with D possibly TRBD2 on 5 matching bases. Germline CDR1 reads LNHDA; CDR2 reads SQIVND (reference sequence). The CDR3 is 14 residues long. Trimming took off 7 bases at V and 1 base at J, with 10 bases between the two ends.

V is TRBV9 and J is TRBJ2-1, with TRBD2 matching over 10 bases. Losses at the gene ends were 4 bases for V and 5 bases for J; bases not matched to a gene: 12. The CDR3 is made up of 17 amino acids. Germline V gives CDR1 SGDLS, CDR2 YYNGEE. CDR3 loop: CASSLRSGGASNNEQFF. The DNA for the CDR3 is TGTGCCAGCAGCCTCAGGAGCGGGGGGGCCAGCAACAATGAGCAGTTCTTC.

This clone was detected only a few times. The V gene is TRBV30, the J gene TRBJ2-2; TRBD2 agrees at 10 bases. The CDR3 has 19 amino acids. Trimming cost V 1 base and J 1 base; bases outside gene matches: 12. Germline V CDR1 and CDR2: GTSNPN, SVGIG (reference sequence). CDR3 nucleotides: TGTGCCTGGAGTGGTATAGGTAGCGGGGGGCGGGTGAACACCGGGGAGCTGTTTTTT. It encodes CAWSGIGSGGRVNTGELFF.

This chain joins TRBV7-9 and TRBJ1-5, with 9 bases lining up with TRBD1. This CDR3 has 14 amino acids. Trimming at V came to 4 bases and at J to 4 bases, leaving 2 bases not matched to a gene. Per the germline V gene, CDR1 is SEHNR and CDR2 is FQNEAQ (reference sequence). CDR3 residues: CASSWGTGNQPQHF. The CDR3 DNA reads as TGTGCCAGCAGCTGGGGGACAGGGAATCAGCCCCAGCATTTT.

The chain uses TRBV5-1 and TRBJ1-6, with TRBD1 matching 7 bases. From germline, CDR1 is SGHRS and CDR2 YFSETQ. The CDR3 length is 14 residues. The V and J ends lost 4 bases and 7 bases, in that order; junction bases with no gene match: 5. CDR3 DNA: TGCGCCAGCAGCGAAGGGACAGCAAATTCACCCCTCCACTTT. Residues: CASSEGTANSPLHF.